This T cell receptor (beta chain) was sequenced during a study of blood T cell repertoires in COVID-19. Study in general: PBMCs, B-cell-depleted T cells, or T cells were the source of the cDNA or gDNA that made up the material.

This clone is labeled medium-sized (0.01 to 0.1%). Patients of the Seattle cohort, enrolled during active infection, were followed longitudinally. CDR1 is MDHEN, CDR2 SYDVKM, per germline. CDR3 length equals 14 residues. Trimming removed 5 bases from V and 7 bases from J; junction bases left unmatched: 6. Original data processing: Using reference gene primer amplification, nucleated cell counts were estimated. This table comes from immunoSEQ multiplex PCR, and its TCRdb copy is limited to in-frame clones, with some not included. From that table come the V and J calls and clone size; the DNA was used to work out D and trimming. The sample has tens of thousands of clones, around 90% seen once.

The clonotype originates from a woman aged 45-60 years with COVID-19, enrolled during active disease. The sequencing sample was made of peripheral blood. The chain combines TRBV28 with TRBJ2-3; 10 bases are a match to TRBD2. The CDR3, as DNA: TGTGCCAGCAGTCCAGGGACTAGCGACAATACGCAGTATTTT. It codes for CASSPGTSDNTQYF.